The present T cell receptor (beta chain) was sequenced within a study of cytomegalovirus exposure and HLA in healthy donors. Study observations and caveats: For most subjects, TCR beta sequences were reported to predict HLA-A and HLA-B alleles with accuracy.

Trimming took 1 base from V and 7 from J, leaving 17 bases between them. Per the germline V gene, CDR1 is MDHEN and CDR2 is SYDVKM. The CDR3 is 16 residues long. A multiplex PCR was run with 60 Vbeta primers and 13 Jbeta primers. Profiling relied on immunoSEQ multiplex PCR, and the TCRdb table lists in-frame clones only, not all of them. The sample has about 150,000 clones, roughly 80% seen once; the top ten hold 10% to 15%. As regards this clone: What it binds is unknown.

The receptor was isolated from a man between 35 and 55 years old in good health and CMV-seropositive. The chain links TRBV28 to TRBJ2-1; D remains unclear. Sequencing used PBMCs. The CDR3 sequence: CASSLSFFGRRNEQFF. CDR3 nucleotides: TGTGCCAGCAGTTTATCGTTTTTCGGCAGGCGAAATGAGCAGTTCTTC.